These T cell receptor beta chains were read from a single sample in a study of cytomegalovirus exposure and HLA in healthy donors. Produced via immunoSEQ multiplex PCR; TCRdb's table is partial and in-frame only. The sample contains some 160,000 clones, approximately 80% of which appear only once. The sequencing input was PBMCs. The receptor source for this set is a woman in her twenties or thirties in good health and CMV-seronegative. CDR3s include the opening cysteine and the closing phenylalanine or tryptophan. The D gene is left open where the match is weak. Size tells how often a clone was seen (once, few, many) or the class of an expanded clone, and some rows leave it out.

d_gene: -; abundance: -; j_gene: TRBJ1-5; v_gene: TRBV19; CDR3nt: TGTGCCATTTCTGGGGGCAGAAATCAGCCCCAGCATTTT; CDR3aa: CAISGGRNQPQHF
d_gene: TRBD1; abundance: once; j_gene: TRBJ1-2; v_gene: TRBV19; CDR3nt: TGTGCCAGTAGTTCGACAGGGGCTCAGTATGGCTACACCTTC; CDR3aa: CASSSTGAQYGYTF
d_gene: -; abundance: -; j_gene: TRBJ2-7; v_gene: TRBV6-5; CDR3nt: TGTGCCAGCAGAGGGTTAGCGCAAGCCACCTACGAGCAGTACTTC; CDR3aa: CASRGLAQATYEQYF
d_gene: TRBD1; abundance: -; j_gene: TRBJ1-2; v_gene: TRBV30; CDR3nt: TGTGCCTGGAGTGTACAACGGGACAGTGTCCACACCTTC; CDR3aa: CAWSVQRDSVHTF
d_gene: -; abundance: -; j_gene: TRBJ2-1; v_gene: TRBV28; CDR3nt: TGTGCCAGCAGGCCTATATACCCGAGTTTGAGCTCCTACAATGAGCAGTTCTTC; CDR3aa: CASRPIYPSLSSYNEQFF
d_gene: TRBD2; abundance: -; j_gene: TRBJ2-5; v_gene: TRBV7-3; CDR3nt: TGTGCCAGCAGCTTAAGGGGGGGAGGCCAAGAGACCCAGTACTTC; CDR3aa: CASSLRGGGQETQYF
d_gene: TRBD2; abundance: -; j_gene: TRBJ2-2; v_gene: TRBV7-7; CDR3nt: TGTGCTAGCAGCCGACTCGGGACTAGCAACATGGCCGGGGAGCTGTTTTTT; CDR3aa: CASSRLGTSNMAGELFF
d_gene: TRBD1; abundance: few; j_gene: TRBJ2-3; v_gene: TRBV25-1; CDR3nt: TGTGCCAGCAGCCCGGACAGGGTGAGCACAGATACGCAGTATTTT; CDR3aa: CASSPDRVSTDTQYF
d_gene: -; abundance: -; j_gene: TRBJ1-2; v_gene: TRBV4-3; CDR3nt: TGCGCCAGCAGATCTAGGGGTGACTATGGCTACACCTTC; CDR3aa: CASRSRGDYGYTF
d_gene: TRBD1; abundance: -; j_gene: TRBJ2-5; v_gene: TRBV5-6; CDR3nt: TGTGCCACCAAGGACAGGGGGTACCAAGAGACCCAGTACTTC; CDR3aa: CATKDRGYQETQYF
d_gene: TRBD2; abundance: -; j_gene: TRBJ2-5; v_gene: TRBV27; CDR3nt: TGTGCCAGCAGTTCACTAGCGGGGGTCCTTGGGGCGGAGACCCAGTACTTC; CDR3aa: CASSSLAGVLGAETQYF
d_gene: -; abundance: few; j_gene: TRBJ1-1; v_gene: TRBV4-1; CDR3nt: TGCGCCAGCAGCCAAGATCGTGGGGGGGTGAACACTGAAGCTTTCTTT; CDR3aa: CASSQDRGGVNTEAFF
d_gene: TRBD1; abundance: -; j_gene: TRBJ2-5; v_gene: TRBV28; CDR3nt: TGTGCCAGCAGGAGACAGGGGCAAAGGACCCAGTACTTC; CDR3aa: CASRRQGQRTQYF
d_gene: -; abundance: -; j_gene: TRBJ2-7; v_gene: TRBV25-1; CDR3nt: TGTGCCAGCAGTGCAAGGGAGGCCCGGAGAAGCGAGCAGTACTTC; CDR3aa: CASSAREARRSEQYF
d_gene: -; abundance: -; j_gene: TRBJ1-3; v_gene: TRBV6-5; CDR3nt: TGTGCCAGCACTAAACCAGGGGTAAACACCATATATTTT; CDR3aa: CASTKPGVNTIYF
d_gene: -; abundance: -; j_gene: TRBJ2-3; v_gene: TRBV6-1; CDR3nt: TGTGCCAGCAGTGACCCCGGGGGACTCAGCACAGATACGCAGTATTTT; CDR3aa: CASSDPGGLSTDTQYF
d_gene: -; abundance: -; j_gene: TRBJ2-7; v_gene: TRBV7-7; CDR3nt: TGTGCTAGCAGCTTAATCGAAGGGGCCGACGAGCAGTACTTC; CDR3aa: CASSLIEGADEQYF